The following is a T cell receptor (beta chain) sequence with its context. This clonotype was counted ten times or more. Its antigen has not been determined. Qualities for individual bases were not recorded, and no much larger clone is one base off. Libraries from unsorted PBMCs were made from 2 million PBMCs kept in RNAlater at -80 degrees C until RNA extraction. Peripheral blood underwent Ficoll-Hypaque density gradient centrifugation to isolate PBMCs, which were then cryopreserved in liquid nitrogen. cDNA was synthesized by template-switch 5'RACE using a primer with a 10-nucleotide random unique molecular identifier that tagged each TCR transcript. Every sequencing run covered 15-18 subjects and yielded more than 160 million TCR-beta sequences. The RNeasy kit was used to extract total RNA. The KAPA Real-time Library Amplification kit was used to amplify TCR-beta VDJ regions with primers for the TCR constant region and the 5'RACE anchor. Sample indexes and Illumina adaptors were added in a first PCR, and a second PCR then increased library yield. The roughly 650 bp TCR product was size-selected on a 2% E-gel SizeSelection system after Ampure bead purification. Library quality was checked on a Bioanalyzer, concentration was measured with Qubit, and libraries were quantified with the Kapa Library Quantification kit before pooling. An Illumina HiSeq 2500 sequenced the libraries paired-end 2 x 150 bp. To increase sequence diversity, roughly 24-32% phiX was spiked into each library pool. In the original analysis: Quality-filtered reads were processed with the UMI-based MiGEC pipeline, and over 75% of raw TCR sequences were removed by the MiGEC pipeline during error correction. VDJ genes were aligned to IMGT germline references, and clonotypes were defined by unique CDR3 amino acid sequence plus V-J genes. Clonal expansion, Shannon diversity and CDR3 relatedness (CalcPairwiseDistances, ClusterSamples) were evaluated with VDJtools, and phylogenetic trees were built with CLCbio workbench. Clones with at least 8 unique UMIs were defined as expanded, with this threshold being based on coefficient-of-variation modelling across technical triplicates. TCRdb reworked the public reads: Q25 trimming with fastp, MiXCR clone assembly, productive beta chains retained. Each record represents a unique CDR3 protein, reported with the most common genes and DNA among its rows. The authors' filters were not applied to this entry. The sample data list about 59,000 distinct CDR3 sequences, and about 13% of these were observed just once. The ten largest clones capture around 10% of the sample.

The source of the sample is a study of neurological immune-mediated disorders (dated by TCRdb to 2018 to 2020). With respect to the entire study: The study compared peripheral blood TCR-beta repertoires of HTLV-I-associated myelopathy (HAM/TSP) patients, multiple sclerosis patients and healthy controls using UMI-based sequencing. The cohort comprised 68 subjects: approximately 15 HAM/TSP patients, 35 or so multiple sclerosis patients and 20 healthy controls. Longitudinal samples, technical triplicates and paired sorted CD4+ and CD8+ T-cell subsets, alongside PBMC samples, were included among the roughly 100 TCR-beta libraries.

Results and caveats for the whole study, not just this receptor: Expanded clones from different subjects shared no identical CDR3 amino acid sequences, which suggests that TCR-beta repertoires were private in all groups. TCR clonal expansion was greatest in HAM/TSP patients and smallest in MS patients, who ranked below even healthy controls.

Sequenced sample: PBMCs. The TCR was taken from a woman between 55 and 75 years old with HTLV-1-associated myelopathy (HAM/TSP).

The bases read TGTGCCAGCAGTTCCCGACTCCAGCGGGAGGGCCGCGGGTTGAATACGCAGTATTTT. The encoded protein is CASSSRLQREGRGLNTQYF. This chain joins TRBV27 to TRBJ2-3; TRBD2 lines up with 10 middle nucleotides. From V the trimming removes 4 bases and from J it removes 7 bases, while the gene matches leave 20 bases of the junction unaccounted for. The CDR3 holds 19 amino acids from the cysteine to the phenylalanine. Only the CDR3 DNA stays, 57 bases, in frame from base 1. CDR1 and CDR2 are drawn from the germline V gene (reference sequence): MNHEY, SMNVEV.